A selection of T cell receptor beta chains follows, all from one sample in a study of Ad26.COV2.S vaccination and SARS-CoV-2 variants. The protocol was immunoSEQ multiplex PCR, while the TCRdb copy is restricted to in-frame clones and leaves out a portion. The table includes 200,000 to 300,000 clones, roughly 90% detected once. Sequencing used peripheral blood, obtained in a trial of Ad26.COV2.S vaccine versus placebo. Source of these receptors: a person aged 18-60 years who received the Ad26.COV2.S COVID-19 vaccine or a placebo. CDR3s include the opening cysteine and the closing phenylalanine or tryptophan. The D gene is left open where the match is weak. Not all rows give a size; the values are once, few, many and, for expanded clones, a class.

d_call	clone_size	v_call	j_call	cdr3_nt	cdr3_aa
TRBD2	.	TRBV4-1	TRBJ2-3	TGCGCCAGCAGCCAAGATGTGGGGACTAGCGGGAGGGCCGTGACAGATACGCAGTATTTT	CASSQDVGTSGRAVTDTQYF
.	.	TRBV7-9	TRBJ2-6	TGTGCCAGCAGCGGGCGACAGTTCTCTGGGGCCAACGTCCTGACTTTC	CASSGRQFSGANVLTF
.	.	TRBV24-1	TRBJ1-5	TGTGCCACCGCGGGGCAGAGCAATCAGCCCCAGCATTTT	CATAGQSNQPQHF
TRBD1	.	TRBV5-4	TRBJ2-7	TGTGCCAGCAGCTCGGGACAGGGCTACGAGCAGTACTTC	CASSSGQGYEQYF
.	.	TRBV18	TRBJ1-3	TGTGCCAGCTCACCAGTGAGCGGGGTCAGAATAGACTCTGGAAACACCATATATTTT	CASSPVSGVRIDSGNTIYF
.	.	TRBV7-9	TRBJ2-1	TGTGCCAGCAGCCCCAGGGTCCATGAGCAGTTCTTC	CASSPRVHEQFF
.	.	TRBV7-9	TRBJ2-2	TGTGCCAGCAGCTTACTGGGGATGGGGGTCAACACCGGGGAGCTGTTTTTT	CASSLLGMGVNTGELFF
.	.	TRBV3-1/TRBV3-2	TRBJ2-5	TGTGCCAGCAGCCAAGGGAGCAGCCAAGAGACCCAGTACTTC	CASSQGSSQETQYF
.	few	TRBV7-9	TRBJ2-1	TGTGCCAGCAGCTTAATTAACGATGGGCAGTTCTTC	CASSLINDGQFF
.	.	TRBV14	TRBJ1-3	TGTGCCAGCAGCCAAGATAGGACCGGGATATATTTT	CASSQDRTGIYF
.	once	TRBV4-3	TRBJ1-1	TGCGCCAGCAGCCAAGATAGTGGGCCGAACACTGAAGCTTTCTTT	CASSQDSGPNTEAFF
.	.	TRBV19	TRBJ2-7	TGTGCCACTATCCGCGAGGGCAGGGGCGGCGAGCAGTACTTC	CATIREGRGGEQYF
.	once	TRBV12-3/TRBV12-4	TRBJ2-7	TGTGCCAGCAGGAGAGAGTCCTACGAGCAGTACTTC	CASRRESYEQYF
.	.	TRBV19	TRBJ1-4	TGTGCCAGTAGTTGGGGCCGAACTAATGAAAAACTGTTTTTT	CASSWGRTNEKLFF
.	.	TRBV5-4	TRBJ2-7	TGTGCCAGCAGCTTAGGTACGCTAAGCTCCTACGAGCAGTACTTC	CASSLGTLSSYEQYF
.	.	TRBV7-2	TRBJ2-3	TGTGCCAGCAGCCCACGTCCGCCTCAAGTGGGGACAGATACGCAGTATTTT	CASSPRPPQVGTDTQYF
.	once	TRBV28	TRBJ1-3	TGTGCCAGCAGTTCGGGGGGGATCGCCTCTGGAAACACCATATATTTT	CASSSGGIASGNTIYF
.	.	TRBV16	TRBJ2-7	TGTGCCAGCAGCCCTGAAGTGGGAGTGCAGTACTTC	CASSPEVGVQYF
TRBD1	.	TRBV11-2	TRBJ2-5	TGTGCCAGCAGCTCGCCCGGGACAGGGGGCCTTTCTTTACAAGAGACCCAGTACTTC	CASSSPGTGGLSLQETQYF
TRBD2	.	TRBV19	TRBJ2-7	TGTGCCAGTAGTAAACTAGCGGGGGTTTTCTACGAGCAGTACTTC	CASSKLAGVFYEQYF
.	.	TRBV12-3/TRBV12-4	TRBJ1-2	TGTGCCAGCAGCAACAATCCCGTCATAGGCTACACCTTC	CASSNNPVIGYTF
.	.	TRBV19	TRBJ2-7	TGTGCCAGTAGTCGTGGGGATATCGGCTACGAGCAGTACTTC	CASSRGDIGYEQYF
TRBD2	.	TRBV2	TRBJ2-3	TGTGCCATCCCCGGCGGGAGGAAGACAGATACGCAGTATTTT	CAIPGGRKTDTQYF
.	few	TRBV28	TRBJ1-5	TGTGCCAGCAGAGTTACAGGTCCCAATCAGCCCCAGCATTTT	CASRVTGPNQPQHF
.	.	TRBV20-1	TRBJ1-4	TGCAGTGCTAATAGGGGTGAAAAACTGTTTTTT	CSANRGEKLFF
.	once	TRBV30	TRBJ1-1	TGTGCCTGGAGTATCTGGGGGACCGGAGCTTTCTTT	CAWSIWGTGAFF
.	.	TRBV3-1/TRBV3-2	TRBJ1-2	TGTGCCAGCAGCCAAGGAGCAGGGACTAACTATGGCTACACCTTC	CASSQGAGTNYGYTF